This T cell receptor beta chain was identified in a study of T cells after yellow fever vaccination. Study results and limitations: The CD4 compartment and the CD8 compartment contained a small share of clonotypes in common. Most primary-vaccination clones recurred post-booster (approximately 95% CD4, over 70% CD8).

V dropped 0 bases and J dropped 5 bases, with 11 bases sitting between them. CDR3 length: 14 residues. In germline, CDR1 is SGHRS, CDR2 YFSETQ. This clonotype appeared a few times. Its antigen is unidentified. One entry per CDR3 protein, called by TCRdb with MiXCR from the 5' RACE reads. The table lists about 580,000 distinct CDR3 sequences, less than 20% of them singletons. The chain links TRBV5-1 to TRBJ2-5; D is unresolved. The specimen was PBMCs, collected about 5 days after the first yellow fever vaccination. The source of this sequence is a young man who received the YFV17D yellow fever vaccine. The DNA for the CDR3 is TGCGCCAGCAGCTTGGTGACCCCGGCGGAGACCCAGTACTTC. Encoded protein: CASSLVTPAETQYF.